These 17 T cell receptor beta chains share one sample of origin, sequenced in a study of lymphopenia after photon versus proton radiotherapy. Sequencing used immunoSEQ multiplex PCR; TCRdb keeps in-frame clones, though not all of them. Found here are approximately 160,000 clones, less than 90% of them singletons; the top ten hold roughly 4.7%. Material: peripheral blood, obtained from a patient treated with photon-based radiotherapy. Receptors were obtained from a man in his forties or fifties with gastric cancer.

V gene TRBV6-5 combines with J gene TRBJ1-1, with a possible D match to TRBD1 (6 bases). CDR1 and CDR2 from the germline V gene are MNHEY and SVGAGI. V was shortened by 6 bases and J by 4 bases, with 12 bases between the two germline ends. The CDR3 totals 13 residues. The CDR3 region is CASSRGLGTEAFF. CDR3 sequence (DNA): TGTGCCAGCAGCAGGGGACTCGGCACTGAAGCTTTCTTT.

This chain joins TRBV6-1 and TRBJ2-3; a possible D gene is TRBD2 (5 bases). V lost 4 bases, J lost 6 bases, and 17 bases lay in between. The CDR3 consists of 15 residues. Germline V gene data show CDR1 as MNHNS and CDR2 as SASEGT. CDR3 coding DNA: TGTGCCAGCAGTGGGGGAGACCCATCTTTGGATACGCAGTATTTT. It yields the protein CASSGGDPSLDTQYF.

The chain joins TRBV7-6 to TRBJ2-3; 12 bases line up with TRBD1. CDR3 length: 16 amino acids. Germline assignment: CDR1 SGHVS and CDR2 FNYEAQ. Unmatched junction bases numbered 3, after V lost 5 bases and J lost 0 bases. The CDR3 DNA is TGTGCCAGCAGCCAGGGACAGGGGGCGAGCACAGATACGCAGTATTTT. Protein: CASSQGQGASTDTQYF.

The genes are TRBV28 and TRBJ2-5; D remains ambiguous. CDR3 length: 13 amino acids. The germline CDR1 and CDR2 sequences are MDHEN and SYDVKM. Trimming cost V 11 bases and J 2 bases, with 15 bases left between them. The DNA of the CDR3 is TGTGCCGGAAGGCCAAAGGGTCAAGAGACCCAGTACTTC. Translating it yields CAGRPKGQETQYF.

This chain uses TRBV6-5 with TRBJ2-2, with 8 bases fitting TRBD1. J lost 3 bases, V lost 7 bases, and 1 base had no gene match. This CDR3 comprises 13 residues. CDR1 is MNHEY and CDR2 is SVGAGI in the germline V gene. The CDR3 coding sequence is TGTGCCAGCAAGACAGGGGACACCGGGGAGCTGTTTTTT. As protein: CASKTGDTGELFF.

This chain connects TRBV5-6 to TRBJ2-7; D is unresolved. V lost 3 bases and J lost 2, with 3 bases in between. The CDR3 runs 11 residues. Germline-derived CDR1 and CDR2 are SGHDT and YYEEEE. CDR3 sequence (DNA): TGTGCCAGCAGCTCTGCCTACGAGCAGTACTTC. The encoded protein is CASSSAYEQYF.

The gene calls are TRBV7-2 and TRBJ2-7; 7 bases map to TRBD1. The CDR3 sequence is 15 residues long. V shed 5 bases and J 4 bases; nucleotides not matched to a gene: 11. Germline-derived CDR1 and CDR2 are SGHTA and FQGNSA. This CDR3 reads CASSTNRGRGYEQYF. The CDR3 bases are TGTGCCAGCAGCACTAACAGGGGACGCGGTTACGAGCAGTACTTC.

The chain has TRBV7-8 and TRBJ2-7; 10 bases are a match to TRBD2. V trimming: 5 bases; J trimming: 4 bases; junction bases outside the gene matches: 5. Germline-derived CDR1 and CDR2 are SGHVS and FQNEAQ. There are 14 residues in the CDR3. The CDR3 sequence is CASSPSSGRYEQYF. CDR3 DNA sequence: TGTGCCAGCAGCCCTTCTAGCGGGAGATACGAGCAGTACTTC.

This rearrangement joins TRBV6-6 to TRBJ2-5; 7 nucleotides match TRBD1. The germline V gene has CDR1 MNHNY and CDR2 SVGAGI (reference sequence). The CDR3 has 15 residues. V gave up 2 bases and J gave up 4 bases; unmatched junction bases: 7. CDR3: CASSYLFSGGETQYF. The CDR3 DNA reads as TGTGCCAGCAGTTACCTCTTCTCAGGGGGAGAGACCCAGTACTTC.

The CDR3 loop is CASSSQSNTGELFF. The DNA of the CDR3 is TGTGCCAGCAGCTCCCAAAGCAACACCGGGGAGCTGTTTTTT. The chain combines TRBV7-3 with TRBJ2-2, with D uncertain. Per germline, CDR1 SGHTA and CDR2 FQGTGA. V was trimmed by 4 bases and J by 2 bases, leaving 8 bases between them. CDR3 size: 14 residues.

This clone was seen just once. The gene calls are TRBV2 and TRBJ2-3; 9 bases fit TRBD2. The trim removed 6 bases at V and 6 bases at J, leaving 7 bases unmatched. This CDR3 is built from 14 residues. The germline V gene has CDR1 SNHLY and CDR2 FYNNEI. The CDR3, as DNA: TGTGCCAGCAGGTCAATAGCGGGAGTGGATACGCAGTATTTT. This gives the protein CASRSIAGVDTQYF. The whole variable domain, filled in from reference TRBV2 and TRBJ2-3, reads EPEVTQTPSHQVTQMGQEVILRCVPISNHLYFYWYRQILGQKVEFLVSFYNNEISEKSEIFDDQFSVERPDGSNFTLKIRSTKLEDSAMYFCASRSIAGVDTQYFGPGTRLTVL.

The rearrangement uses TRBV7-9 and TRBJ1-1; TRBD1 might be the D (5 bases). The CDR3 sequence is 14 residues long. Germline V CDR1 and CDR2: SEHNR, FQNEAQ (reference sequence). The V end lost 6 bases, the J end lost 4 bases, and 15 bases lay between the germline ends. CDR3 bases: TGTGCCAGCAGTCCCCAGGGCTCTAGCACTGAAGCTTTCTTT. Residues: CASSPQGSSTEAFF.

J is TRBJ2-5 and V is TRBV7-2, with 12 positions matching TRBD2. The V gene end was trimmed by 7 bases and the J gene end by 1 base; junction bases not matched to a gene: 16. Per the germline V gene, CDR1 is SGHTA and CDR2 is FQGNSA. The CDR3 covers 19 residues. The CDR3 nucleotides are TGTGCCAGCATGCACACGAGGACTAGCGGGAAAAGGATCCAAGAGACCCAGTACTTC. Protein product: CASMHTRTSGKRIQETQYF.

The chain carries TRBV5-6 and TRBJ2-1, with TRBD2 matching 8 bases. The germline CDR1 and CDR2 sequences are SGHDT and YYEEEE. J gave up 3 bases and V 4 bases, and 3 bases lay outside the gene matches. The CDR3 extends over 14 amino acids. DNA for the CDR3: TGTGCCAGCAGCGCGGGAGGATACTACAATGAGCAGTTCTTC. Protein: CASSAGGYYNEQFF.

The genes are TRBV7-9 and TRBJ2-7, with D tentatively TRBD1 or TRBD2 (6 bases each). Germline V gene sequence: CDR1 SEHNR, CDR2 FQNEAQ (reference sequence). V was shortened by 3 bases and J by 3 bases, with 12 bases between the two germline ends. This CDR3 is built from 14 residues. CDR3 in DNA: TGTGCCAGCAGCTTCGGGGGCAGGAACTACGAGCAGTACTTC. Protein product: CASSFGGRNYEQYF.

The rearrangement joins TRBV29-1 to TRBJ2-7, with TRBD2 as a possible D gene (5 bases). The CDR3 sequence is 15 residues long. V was cut by 6 bases and J by 1 base, with 19 bases left in between. Per the germline V gene, CDR1 is SQVTM and CDR2 is ANQGSEA. CDR3 region: CSVSIDWEWSYEQYF. For the CDR3, the DNA is TGCAGCGTCAGTATAGACTGGGAGTGGTCCTACGAGCAGTACTTC.

The J gene is TRBJ1-2, the V gene TRBV30, with TRBD1 matching 7 bases. V lost 1 base and J lost 2; bases outside the gene matches: 4. Germline CDR1 reads GTSNPN; CDR2 reads SVGIG (reference sequence). The CDR3 covers 14 residues. DNA of the CDR3: TGTGCCTGGAGTGAGATGGGACAGAACTATGGCTACACCTTC. Its protein product is CAWSEMGQNYGYTF.